This TCR beta chain was retrieved from a study of cytotoxic CD8 clonotypes in ibrutinib-treated CLL. Study context: Results showed 24 partial and 2 complete responses; following median around 73 months, approximately 15 remained remitted, approximately twelve advanced. Averaging across samples gave roughly 230,000 productive templates and about 94,000 productive rearrangements. Study-wide points: Treatment saw public clonotypes, which were uncommon, either contract or stay stable.

Concerning this clone: Antigen specificity is unknown. This likely reflects a read error, since a far larger clone is one base away.

Germline V lookup: CDR1 MGHDK, CDR2 SYGVNS. The CDR3 contains 14 residues. The planned depth of sequencing spanned 1 in 200,000 to 1 in 1 million T cells. Here immunoSEQ multiplex PCR was the method, and the copy in TCRdb shows in-frame clones only, minus some. The table lists 45,000 or so clones, roughly 69% of them singletons. The gene calls are TRBV25-1 and TRBJ2-7; perhaps D is TRBD1 or TRBD2 (6 bases each). The closer fit of TRBJ2-5 to the DNA end suggests the J call may be wrong. The TCR originated in a human donor with chronic lymphocytic leukemia. The sample was PBMCs, taken after 12 months of ibrutinib treatment. The CDR3 protein is CAGSRRGGEETQYF. CDR3 bases: TGTGCCGGCAGCCGCAGGGGAGGCGAGGAGACCCAGTACTTC.